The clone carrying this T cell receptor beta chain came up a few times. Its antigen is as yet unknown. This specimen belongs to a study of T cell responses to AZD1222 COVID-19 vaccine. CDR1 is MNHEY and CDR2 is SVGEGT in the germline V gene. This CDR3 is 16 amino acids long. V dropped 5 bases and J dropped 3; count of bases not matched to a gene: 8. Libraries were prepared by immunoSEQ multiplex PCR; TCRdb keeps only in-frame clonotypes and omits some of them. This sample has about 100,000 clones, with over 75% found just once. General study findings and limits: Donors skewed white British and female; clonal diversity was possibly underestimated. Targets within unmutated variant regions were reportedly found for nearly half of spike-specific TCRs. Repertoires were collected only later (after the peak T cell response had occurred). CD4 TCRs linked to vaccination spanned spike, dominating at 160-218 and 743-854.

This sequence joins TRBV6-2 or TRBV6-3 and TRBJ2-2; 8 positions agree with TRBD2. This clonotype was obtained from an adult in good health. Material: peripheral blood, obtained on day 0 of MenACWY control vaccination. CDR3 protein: CASSRPSGSYTGELFF. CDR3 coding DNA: TGTGCCAGCAGTCGCCCTAGCGGGTCGTACACCGGGGAGCTGTTTTTT.